This T cell receptor beta chain emerged from a study of T cells in Graves' hyperthyroidism and ophthalmopathy. For the study at large: Peripheral blood sampling occurred at initial diagnosis, before any treatment.

General study findings and limits: A model built on 13 V-J features separated ophthalmopathy from stable hyperthyroidism.

Duration under 3 months, a NOSPECS grade of at least 4, and a Clinical Activity Score of at least 3 characterized the ophthalmopathy patients. This clonotype was counted many times. Antigen: not known. TCR beta CDR3 region amplification was performed from RNA transcripts. Initially, a first-round RT-PCR of the TCR CDR3 employed the HTBI primer set. A single record per CDR3 protein comes from TCRdb applying MiXCR to the multiplex PCR reads. The top ten clones hold under 65% of a sample with around 300,000 distinct CDR3 sequences, about 20% of them seen once. Sequencing was performed on blood. The source of this sequence is a young man with Graves' ophthalmopathy.

CDR3 nucleotides: TGCAGTGCTAGAGTTAACCAGGACAGGGCCACGGATGGCTACACCTTC. Protein product: CSARVNQDRATDGYTF. The rearrangement joins TRBV20-1 to TRBJ1-2; 8 bases map to TRBD1. CDR3 length equals 16 residues. Germline V CDR1 and CDR2: DFQATT, SNEGSKA (reference sequence). V trimming: 1 base; J trimming: 6 bases; junction bases outside the gene matches: 13.